This TCR beta chain was documented in a study of shared clonotypes between healthy human individuals. Germline CDR1 MNHEY, CDR2 SVGAGI. The CDR3 runs to 13 residues. Trimming took off 3 bases at V and 2 bases at J, with 7 bases between the two ends. A remark on this clone: Its specificity is unknown.

Sequencing was performed with immunoSEQ multiplex PCR; in TCRdb, only in-frame clones are kept and a portion is missing. This table holds approximately 2,000,000 clones, less than 95% found once. Notes on the study in general: Generation probability values for non-shared clonotypes were lower than those for clonotypes shared by all four donors.

The sample comprised naive CD4+ T cells from PBMCs. Subset specified: CD45RA+ positively selected. This TCR was sampled from a man between 18 and 29 years old in good health. Some clones in this sample may be carry-over from other donors' samples. The chain links TRBV6-5 to TRBJ1-1; D call uncertain. In nucleotides, the CDR3 is TGTGCCAGCAGTTATGGGGATAACACTGAAGCTTTCTTT. Protein product: CASSYGDNTEAFF.